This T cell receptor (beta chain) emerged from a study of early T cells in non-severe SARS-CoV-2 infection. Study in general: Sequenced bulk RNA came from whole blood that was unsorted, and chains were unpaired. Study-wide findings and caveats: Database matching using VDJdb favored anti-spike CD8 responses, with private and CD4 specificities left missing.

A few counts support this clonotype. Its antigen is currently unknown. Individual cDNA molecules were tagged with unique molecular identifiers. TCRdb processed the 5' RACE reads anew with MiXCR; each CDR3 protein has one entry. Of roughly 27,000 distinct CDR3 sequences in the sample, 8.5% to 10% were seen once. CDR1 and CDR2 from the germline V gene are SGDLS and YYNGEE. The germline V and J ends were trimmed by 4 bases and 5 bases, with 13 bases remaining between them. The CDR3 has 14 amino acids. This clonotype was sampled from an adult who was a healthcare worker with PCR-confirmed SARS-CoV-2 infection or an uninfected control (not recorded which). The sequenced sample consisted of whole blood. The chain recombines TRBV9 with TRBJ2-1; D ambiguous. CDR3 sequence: CASSTGPIHNEQFF. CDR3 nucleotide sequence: TGTGCCAGCAGCACCGGGCCCATCCACAATGAGCAGTTCTTC.